This T cell receptor beta chain was recorded in a study of T cell responses to AZD1222 COVID-19 vaccine. Study findings and constraints: Every sample of the repertoires postdated the peak T cell response.

The CDR3 runs to 16 residues. The ends lost 2 bases at V and 2 bases at J; junction bases unmatched: 8. Germline V gene sequence: CDR1 KGHSH, CDR2 LQKENI. Sequencing used immunoSEQ multiplex PCR; TCRdb keeps in-frame clones, though not all of them. The sample carries roughly 130,000 clones, around 90% recorded once. Turning to this clone: Its matching antigen is unknown.

Specimen: peripheral blood, collected on day 0 of AZD1222 vaccination. This rearrangement joins TRBV18 to TRBJ2-7; 8 bases agree with TRBD2. This sequence was found in an adult in good health. CDR3 region: CASSPTTSGPTYEQYF. The CDR3 nucleotides are TGTGCCAGCTCACCAACTACTAGCGGACCCACCTACGAGCAGTACTTC.